A single sample gave rise to the 27 T cell receptor beta chains below, sequenced in a study of T cells in localized non-small cell lung cancer. Sequencing was performed with immunoSEQ multiplex PCR; in TCRdb, only in-frame clones are kept and a portion is missing. The data show tens of thousands of clones, with roughly 83% seen just once and 1.3% held by the top ten. This material consisted of peripheral blood, taken before any cancer treatment. These receptors came from a female donor older than 55 with stage I lung adenocarcinoma.

The CDR3 nucleotides read TGTGCCAGCAGTGATAAACTGCCGACGCAGGGGGGTCAGCCCCAGCATTTT. It encodes CASSDKLPTQGGQPQHF. The J gene is TRBJ1-5, the V gene TRBV6-1, with TRBD1 identical over 7 bases. This CDR3 spans 17 amino acids. J lost 6 bases, V lost 3 bases, and 14 bases had no gene match. Germline V gives CDR1 MNHNS, CDR2 SASEGT.

This sequence joins TRBV19 and TRBJ2-3; the D gene is possibly TRBD2 (6 bases). Germline V gives CDR1 LNHDA, CDR2 SQIVND (reference sequence). CDR3 length equals 16 residues. Trimming stripped 5 bases from V and 6 bases from J, with 21 bases between. CDR3 coding DNA: TGTGCCAGTAGTGTGCGGGGAGAGTCTAGTTTGGATACGCAGTATTTT. It codes for CASSVRGESSLDTQYF.

The V call is TRBV4-3, the J call TRBJ2-7, with 9 bases matching TRBD1. Germline-derived CDR1 and CDR2 are LGHNA and YSLEER. CDR3 length: 15 residues. Losses at the gene ends were 0 bases for V and 3 bases for J; bases not matched to a gene: 3. This chain's CDR3 is CASSQEWTGVYEQYF. The CDR3, as DNA: TGCGCCAGCAGCCAAGAATGGACAGGGGTCTACGAGCAGTACTTC.

This sequence joins TRBV5-1 and TRBJ1-4, with 8 bases that match TRBD1. The V and J ends lost 2 bases and 5 bases, in that order; junction bases with no gene match: 5. This CDR3 is built from 15 residues. CDR1 is SGHRS, CDR2 YFSETQ, per germline. The chain's CDR3 is CASSLRTGRNEKLFF. DNA of the CDR3: TGCGCCAGCAGCTTAAGGACAGGGCGCAATGAAAAACTGTTTTTT.

V usage is TRBV12-5 and J usage is TRBJ2-1; TRBD2 matches 9 bases. CDR1 is LGHNT, CDR2 FRNRAP, per germline. After removal of 4 bases from V and 5 bases from J, the junction contained 12 bases not matched to a gene. CDR3 length equals 17 residues. The CDR3 protein is CASGSPTGRGGNNEQFF. The CDR3 region has the DNA TGTGCTAGTGGTTCCCCAACGGGGCGGGGGGGAAACAATGAGCAGTTCTTC.

This rearrangement joins TRBV19 to TRBJ1-4; no clear D. CDR1 and CDR2 (germline): LNHDA, SQIVND (reference sequence). Trimming stripped 5 bases from V and 8 bases from J, with 15 bases between. CDR3 size: 14 residues. CDR3 residues: CASSPLTTGEKLFF. The CDR3 coding sequence is TGTGCCAGTAGTCCCCTGACAACCGGGGAAAAACTGTTTTTT.

V is TRBV5-1 and J is TRBJ2-7, with 8 bases matching TRBD2. The CDR3 length is 15 residues. After removal of 6 bases from V and 5 bases from J, the junction contained 13 bases not matched to a gene. Per the germline V gene, CDR1 is SGHRS and CDR2 is YFSETQ. This CDR3 is CASTPGASGSHEQYF. The CDR3 DNA is TGCGCCAGCACCCCTGGGGCTAGCGGGTCCCACGAGCAGTACTTC. Variable domain in full (rest from reference TRBV5-1 and TRBJ2-7): KAGVTQTPRYLIKTRGQQVTLSCSPISGHRSVSWYQQTPGQGLQFLFEYFSETQRNKGNFPGRFSGRQFSNSRSEMNVSTLELGDSALYLCASTPGASGSHEQYFGPGTRLTVT.

In this sample, this clone turned up a few times. This chain joins TRBV6-1 and TRBJ2-1; 7 nucleotides agree with TRBD2. There are 13 residues in the CDR3. Germline assignment: CDR1 MNHNS and CDR2 SASEGT. The trim removed 3 bases at V and 4 bases at J, leaving 0 bases unmatched. The CDR3 region has the DNA TGTGCCAGCAGTGAGCGGGAGTACAATGAGCAGTTCTTC. Translating it yields CASSEREYNEQFF.

The V call is TRBV7-9, the J call TRBJ2-4; 8 bases fit TRBD2. CDR3 length: 15 amino acids. Per germline, CDR1 SEHNR and CDR2 FQNEAQ (reference sequence). The V segment lost 2 bases and the J segment 0 bases; nucleotides outside the gene matches: 0. CDR3 DNA sequence: TGTGCCAGCAGCTTACTAGCGGGAGCCAAAAACATTCAGTACTTC. The encoded protein is CASSLLAGAKNIQYF.

The chain recombines TRBV6-1 with TRBJ2-1; 12 positions match TRBD2. The CDR3 is made up of 17 amino acids. Germline CDR1 reads MNHNS; CDR2 reads SASEGT. With V trimmed by 3 bases and J by 3 bases, 6 bases remained unmatched. CDR3 sequence reads: CASSDPSGGALYNEQFF. CDR3 nucleotide sequence: TGTGCCAGCAGTGACCCTAGCGGGGGGGCCCTCTACAATGAGCAGTTCTTC.

The chain is built from TRBV27 and TRBJ1-5, with D perhaps TRBD1 (6 bases). Germline loops: CDR1 MNHEY, CDR2 SMNVEV (reference sequence). CDR3 size: 19 residues. Deletions cut 3 bases from V and 1 base from J, with 22 bases between. The CDR3 is CASSFSGDGRGRSNQPQHF. CDR3 nucleotide sequence: TGTGCCAGCAGTTTCTCGGGTGATGGCAGGGGACGGAGCAATCAGCCCCAGCATTTT.

The chain recombines TRBV6-5 with TRBJ2-3; no definite D call. Trimming pared 3 bases from V and 1 base from J, leaving 8 bases between. The CDR3 runs to 14 residues. Germline loops: CDR1 MNHEY, CDR2 SVGAGI. The CDR3 sequence: CASSYAGRTDTQYF. In nucleotides, the CDR3 is TGTGCCAGCAGTTATGCCGGACGCACAGATACGCAGTATTTT.

This clone was seen a handful of times. The genes are TRBV4-2 and TRBJ2-5; no firm D call. Trimming cost V 1 base and J 4 bases, with 16 bases left between them. In germline, CDR1 is LGHNA, CDR2 YNFKEQ. CDR3 length: 16 residues. CDR3 in DNA: TGTGCCAGCAGCCAAGGAGGAAAAGGGATGGGAGAGACCCAGTACTTC. Amino acids: CASSQGGKGMGETQYF.

This sequence joins TRBV19 and TRBJ1-5; D is undetermined. In germline, CDR1 is LNHDA, CDR2 SQIVND (reference sequence). Trimming shortened V by 1 base and J by 0 bases, and 7 bases separated the two germline ends. The CDR3 spans 15 residues. CDR3 loop: CASSIVPGSNQPQHF. The CDR3 coding sequence is TGTGCCAGTAGTATAGTCCCCGGTAGCAATCAGCCCCAGCATTTT.

This chain links TRBV4-2 with TRBJ2-3; D could derive from TRBD1 or TRBD2 (6 bases each). This CDR3 comprises 20 residues. The germline V gene has CDR1 LGHNA and CDR2 YNFKEQ. The V and J ends lost 4 bases and 4 bases respectively, with 30 bases between them. CDR3 in DNA: TGTGCCAGCAGCCTAGGGGGTACCAGAGGGGCGGGGCTGGGTGCAGATACGCAGTATTTT. Translating it yields CASSLGGTRGAGLGADTQYF.

This clone was recorded a few times. A junction end diverges from the germline sequence, so it may reflect a read error. The CDR3 bases are TGTGCCGGCAGTGGGACAGGGGAAATTTCCGAGCAGTACTTC. Translating gives CAGSGTGEISEQYF. V usage is TRBV28 and J usage is TRBJ2-7; 10 bases map to TRBD1. The CDR3 length is 14 residues. Per germline, CDR1 MDHEN and CDR2 SYDVKM.

This rearrangement joins TRBV19 to TRBJ1-5; the D is unclear. CDR1 is LNHDA and CDR2 is SQIVND in the germline V gene (reference sequence). The CDR3 runs to 12 residues. The ends were cut back, 10 bases at V and 3 bases at J, with 10 bases in the middle. The DNA of the CDR3 is TGTGCCACTTCCCCCCCCAATCAGCCCCAGCATTTT. Translation: CATSPPNQPQHF.

This chain joins TRBV6-5 and TRBJ1-5; D is undetermined. Germline-derived CDR1 and CDR2 are MNHEY and SVGAGI. The V and J ends lost 6 bases and 4 bases respectively, with 13 bases between them. This CDR3 comprises 14 residues. CDR3 nucleotide sequence: TGTGCCAGCAGCCCTACTTGGGGAAATCAGCCCCAGCATTTT. As protein: CASSPTWGNQPQHF.

The chain has TRBV7-6 and TRBJ2-7; 9 positions match TRBD2. With V trimmed by 5 bases and J by 5 bases, 7 bases remained unmatched. CDR3 length: 14 amino acids. Germline CDR1 SGHVS, CDR2 FNYEAQ. CDR3 DNA: TGTGCCAGCAGCCTCATAGCGGGAGACCACGAGCAGTACTTC. It specifies CASSLIAGDHEQYF. The complete variable domain, with remaining parts taken from reference TRBV7-6 and TRBJ2-7, reads GAGVSQSPRYKVTKRGQDVALRCDPISGHVSLYWYRQALGQGPEFLTYFNYEAQQDKSGLPNDRFSAERPEGSISTLTIQRTEQRDSAMYRCASSLIAGDHEQYFGPGTRLTVT.

The gene calls are TRBV15 and TRBJ1-5; 7 bases align to TRBD1. The CDR3 spans 18 residues. With V trimmed by 1 base and J by 0 bases, 9 bases remained unmatched. Germline V gene data show CDR1 as LNHNV and CDR2 as YYDKDF (reference sequence). The CDR3 reads CATSRAWGQLYSNQPQHF. The CDR3, as DNA: TGTGCCACCAGCAGAGCCTGGGGACAGCTCTATAGCAATCAGCCCCAGCATTTT.

The chain is built from TRBV29-1 and TRBJ2-1; a weak D match, TRBD2 (7 bases). CDR3 length: 18 amino acids. Deletions cut 3 bases from V and 5 bases from J, with 26 bases between. CDR1 and CDR2 from the germline V gene are SQVTM and ANQGSEA. DNA of the CDR3: TGCAGCGTTGACCGGGGGGTTGGTACGGGACAACGAGACAATGAGCAGTTCTTC. Translation gives CSVDRGVGTGQRDNEQFF.

The V and J genes are TRBV4-1 and TRBJ1-1; no definite D call. Looked up from germline, CDR1 is MGHRA and CDR2 is YSYEKL. V was cut by 8 bases and J by 0 bases, with 16 bases left in between. The CDR3 extends over 15 amino acids. CDR3 in amino acids: CASSARGGMNTEAFF. The CDR3, as DNA: TGCGCCAGCTCCGCCCGGGGAGGCATGAACACTGAAGCTTTCTTT.

V usage is TRBV13 and J usage is TRBJ1-2; D not resolved. Germline V lookup: CDR1 PRHDT, CDR2 FYEKMQ (reference sequence). The V and J ends lost 6 bases and 3 bases respectively, with 17 bases between them. This CDR3 is 15 amino acids long. CDR3 region: CASSRTTQWDYGYTF. Here the CDR3 DNA reads TGTGCCAGCAGTAGGACGACACAATGGGACTATGGCTACACCTTC.

The CDR3 protein is CASSFSASGSHTGELFF. In nucleotides, the CDR3 is TGTGCCAGCAGCTTTTCCGCTAGCGGGAGTCACACCGGGGAGCTGTTTTTT. The chain couples TRBV7-2 to TRBJ2-2; 10 nucleotides agree with TRBD2. This CDR3 spans 17 amino acids. Germline CDR1 and CDR2: SGHTA and FQGNSA. Trimming at V came to 3 bases and at J to 3 bases, leaving 7 bases not matched to a gene.

The V call is TRBV4-2, the J call TRBJ1-2; D unresolved. From germline, CDR1 is LGHNA and CDR2 YNFKEQ. V lost 4 bases to trimming and J lost 2 bases, with 8 bases between them. CDR3 length: 13 amino acids. CDR3 sequence reads: CASSPTINYGYTF. For the CDR3, the DNA is TGTGCCAGCAGCCCAACAATAAACTATGGCTACACCTTC.

In this sample, this clone turned up a few times. The genes are TRBV20-1 and TRBJ2-7, with D perhaps matching TRBD1 or TRBD2 (7 bases each). Germline CDR1 DFQATT, CDR2 SNEGSKA (reference sequence). This CDR3 region has 11 residues. V was shortened by 6 bases and J by 10 bases, with 16 bases between the two germline ends. CDR3: CSAQGGLGQYF. In DNA, the CDR3 is TGCAGTGCCCAGGGGGGGCTAGGACAGTACTTC.

V is TRBV10-3 and J is TRBJ2-7; D uncertain. The germline V and J ends were trimmed by 5 bases and 3 bases, with 14 bases remaining between them. Germline V CDR1 and CDR2: ENHRY, SYGVKD. The CDR3 is 14 residues long. The DNA of the CDR3 is TGTGCCATCAGTTCGACTGGGAACCTCTACGAGCAGTACTTC. Translated: CAISSTGNLYEQYF.